This T cell receptor beta chain was observed in a study of T cell clones after liver transplantation. This clone was seen more than once but under ten times. The sample holds other DNA sequences that translate to the same CDR3. Clones were sequenced by immunoSEQ multiplex PCR, and TCRdb holds only the in-frame ones, with some missing. This sample has roughly 55,000 clones, with 55% to 85% found just once. Germline V gives CDR1 MNHNS, CDR2 SASEGT. This CDR3 spans 15 amino acids. V was pared by 4 bases and J by 2 bases, with 6 bases of the junction left unmatched. The sequences come from CD4+ T cells from blood, collected less than 70 months after liver transplant. The receptor was isolated from a human patient who received a liver transplant. These T cells may partly come from the graft donor. V is TRBV6-1 and J is TRBJ2-7, with 9 positions matching TRBD1. The chain's CDR3 is CASSGGGTGTYEQYF. The DNA of the CDR3 is TGTGCCAGCAGTGGGGGCGGGACAGGGACCTACGAGCAGTACTTC.